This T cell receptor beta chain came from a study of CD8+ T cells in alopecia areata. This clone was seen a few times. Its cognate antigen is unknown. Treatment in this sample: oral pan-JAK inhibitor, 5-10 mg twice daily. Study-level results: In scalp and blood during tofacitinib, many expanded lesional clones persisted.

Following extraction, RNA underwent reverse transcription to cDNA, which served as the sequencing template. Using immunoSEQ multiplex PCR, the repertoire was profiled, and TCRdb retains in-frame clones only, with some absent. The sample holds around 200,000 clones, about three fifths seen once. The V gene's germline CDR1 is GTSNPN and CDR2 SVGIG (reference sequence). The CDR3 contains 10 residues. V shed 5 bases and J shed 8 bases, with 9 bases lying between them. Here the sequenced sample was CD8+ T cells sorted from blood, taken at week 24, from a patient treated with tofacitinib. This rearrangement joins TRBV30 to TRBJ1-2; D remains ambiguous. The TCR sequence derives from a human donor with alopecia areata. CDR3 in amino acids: CAWGPAGYTF. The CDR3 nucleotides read TGTGCCTGGGGACCTGCCGGCTACACCTTC.